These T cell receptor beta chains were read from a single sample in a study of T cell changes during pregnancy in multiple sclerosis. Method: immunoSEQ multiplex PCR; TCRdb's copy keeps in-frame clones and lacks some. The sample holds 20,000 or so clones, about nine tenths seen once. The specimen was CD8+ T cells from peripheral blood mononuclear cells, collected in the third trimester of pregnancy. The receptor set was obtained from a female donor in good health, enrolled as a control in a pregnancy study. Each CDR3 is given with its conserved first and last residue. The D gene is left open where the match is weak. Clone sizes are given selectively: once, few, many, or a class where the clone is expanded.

TGTGCCAGCAGCTTTGGACACACGACTGAAGCTTTCTTT CASSFGHTTEAFF TRBV7-9 NA TRBJ1-1 medium-sized
TGTGCCAGCAGTTCCGGGACAGGGGGCATCGCAGATACGCAGTATTTT CASSSGTGGIADTQYF TRBV27 TRBD1 TRBJ2-3 NA
TGTGCCAGCAGCGTAGGTGGGGGGAATTCACCCCTCCACTTT CASSVGGGNSPLHF TRBV9 NA TRBJ1-6 once
TGTGCCAGCAGCCAAGATGAGACAGGGGGCTACGAGCAGTACTTC CASSQDETGGYEQYF TRBV4-2 TRBD1 TRBJ2-7 NA
TGCGCCAGCAGCCAAGAGAGGGGGCTGGCCGGGGAGCTGTTTTTT CASSQERGLAGELFF TRBV4-3 TRBD1 TRBJ2-2 NA
TGTGCCAGCAGCCATGCCTCGGACGAGCAGTACTTC CASSHASDEQYF TRBV4-2 NA TRBJ2-7 NA
TGTGCCATCAAAGCGGGGGGGATGAACACTGAAGCTTTCTTT CAIKAGGMNTEAFF TRBV10-3 NA TRBJ1-1 NA
TGTGCCAGCAGTGAACCCAGGGGCGGGCTGCAGTTCTTC CASSEPRGGLQFF TRBV25-1 NA TRBJ2-1 NA
TGCGCCAGCAGCCAAGAGCGGCGGGGGGGCCTAACAGATACGCAGTATTTT CASSQERRGGLTDTQYF TRBV4-3 TRBD2 TRBJ2-3 NA
TGTGCCAGCAGCTCACTAGCGGGGGCCGAGAATGAGCAGTTCTTC CASSSLAGAENEQFF TRBV7-8 TRBD2 TRBJ2-1 once
TGTGCCAGCAGTTCCGGACAGGTCTCTCAATACGAGCAGTACTTC CASSSGQVSQYEQYF TRBV27 TRBD1 TRBJ2-7 NA
TGTGCCAGTAGGATGGACCCCGGGGTGAACACTGAAGCTTTCTTT CASRMDPGVNTEAFF TRBV19 NA TRBJ1-1 NA
TGTGCCAGCAGCTTCTGGGACAGGGGGCCGTCTGGGGCCAACGTCCTGACTTTC CASSFWDRGPSGANVLTF TRBV5-6 TRBD1 TRBJ2-6 NA
TGTGCCAGCAGTTTATCAGGGGAGAGTCAGCCCCAGCATTTT CASSLSGESQPQHF TRBV28 NA TRBJ1-5 NA
TGTGCCAGTAGTACAGACTCGGACAGGGCTAAGCTGAACACTGAAGCTTTCTTT CASSTDSDRAKLNTEAFF TRBV19 TRBD1 TRBJ1-1 NA
TGTGCCAGCAGTTCCTCCAGACAGGACCCTAATCCATATGAAGCTTTCTTT CASSSSRQDPNPYEAFF TRBV2 NA TRBJ1-1 medium-sized
TGTGCCAGCAGCTTCCGTTCTGAAGCTTTCTTT CASSFRSEAFF TRBV7-9 NA TRBJ1-1 NA
TGTGCCAGCAGCTTAGTCGGTGGCTACGAGCAGTACTTC CASSLVGGYEQYF TRBV11-2 NA TRBJ2-7 NA
TGTGCCAGCAGTCGCGGGACTAGACAAGAGACCCAGTACTTC CASSRGTRQETQYF TRBV28 TRBD2 TRBJ2-5 NA
TGTGCCAGCAGCGTAGACGGAGCAGTCTACACTGAAGCTTTCTTT CASSVDGAVYTEAFF TRBV9 NA TRBJ1-1 few
TGTGCCAGCAGCTTAATGGGGAGCTCCTACAATGAGCAGTTCTTC CASSLMGSSYNEQFF TRBV7-3 NA TRBJ2-1 NA
TGCGCCAGCAGCTTGGGTCCCGGGACTACCTACAATGAGCAGTTCTTC CASSLGPGTTYNEQFF TRBV5-1 TRBD2 TRBJ2-1 NA
TGTGCCAGCAGCCCACAGGGGAACGCTGAAGCTTTCTTT CASSPQGNAEAFF TRBV7-9 TRBD1 TRBJ1-1 medium-sized
TGTGCCGGCTCGCCACCTTTCGATAGCAATCAGCCCCAGCATTTT CAGSPPFDSNQPQHF TRBV7-3 NA TRBJ1-5 NA
TGTGCCAGTAGTATAGACAACGGAGGACCTCTCTATGGCTACACCTTC CASSIDNGGPLYGYTF TRBV19 NA TRBJ1-2 NA
TGTGCCAGCAGCTTGGGGCCAGGGATTACCTACGAGCAGTACTTC CASSLGPGITYEQYF TRBV7-9 NA TRBJ2-7 NA
TGTGCCAGCAGCTTATTCCCCATACTCGCTTTGACAATTAGTAATGAGCAGTTCTTC CASSLFPILALTISNEQFF TRBV7-8 NA TRBJ2-1 NA
TGTGCCAGCAGCCCTAATGAGGAGCAGTACTTC CASSPNEEQYF TRBV7-9 NA TRBJ2-7 once
TGTGCCAGCAGTGAAGTAGGTTACAGACCCTATGGCTACACCTTC CASSEVGYRPYGYTF TRBV2 NA TRBJ1-2 few
TGTGCCAGCAGCTCGGAGTACGAGCAGTACTTC CASSSEYEQYF TRBV5-5 NA TRBJ2-7 NA
TGTGCCAGCAGCTTAGGGAAGGGGGGGGCATCCACTGAAGCTTTCTTT CASSLGKGGASTEAFF TRBV7-9 NA TRBJ1-1 NA
TGTGCCAGCACCGGGACAGGACTTAACGAGCAGTACTTC CASTGTGLNEQYF TRBV6-1 TRBD1 TRBJ2-7 NA
TGTGCCAGCAGCGTTCACACCAGCGGGGGTAATGAGCAGTTCTTC CASSVHTSGGNEQFF TRBV9 TRBD2 TRBJ2-1 NA
TGTGCCAGCAGCGTAGAGGGGGGGGGTACCCAGTACTTC CASSVEGGGTQYF TRBV9 NA TRBJ2-5 NA
TGTGCCAGCAGCTTGGGGACTCCAGGGGGCTACCTCTATGGCTACACCTTC CASSLGTPGGYLYGYTF TRBV5-4 TRBD1 TRBJ1-2 NA